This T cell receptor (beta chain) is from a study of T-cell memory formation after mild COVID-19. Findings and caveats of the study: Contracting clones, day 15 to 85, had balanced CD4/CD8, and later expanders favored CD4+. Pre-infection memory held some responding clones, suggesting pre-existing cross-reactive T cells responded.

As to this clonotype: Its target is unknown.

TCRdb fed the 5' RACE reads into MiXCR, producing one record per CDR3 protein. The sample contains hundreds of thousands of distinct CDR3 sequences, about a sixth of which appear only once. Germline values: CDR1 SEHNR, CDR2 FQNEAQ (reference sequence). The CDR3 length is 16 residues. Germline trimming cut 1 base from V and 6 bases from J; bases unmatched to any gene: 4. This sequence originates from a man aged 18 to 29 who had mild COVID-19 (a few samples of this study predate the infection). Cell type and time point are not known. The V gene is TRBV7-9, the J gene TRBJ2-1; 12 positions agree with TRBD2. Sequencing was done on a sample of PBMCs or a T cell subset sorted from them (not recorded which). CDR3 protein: CASSLVGLAGPNEQFF. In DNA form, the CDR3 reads TGTGCCAGCAGCTTAGTGGGACTAGCGGGTCCCAATGAGCAGTTCTTC. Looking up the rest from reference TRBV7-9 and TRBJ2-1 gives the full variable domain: DTGVSQNPRHKITKRGQNVTFRCDPISEHNRLYWYRQTLGQGPEFLTYFQNEAQLEKSRLLSDRFSAERPKGSFSTLEIQRTEQGDSAMYLCASSLVGLAGPNEQFFGPGTRLTVL.